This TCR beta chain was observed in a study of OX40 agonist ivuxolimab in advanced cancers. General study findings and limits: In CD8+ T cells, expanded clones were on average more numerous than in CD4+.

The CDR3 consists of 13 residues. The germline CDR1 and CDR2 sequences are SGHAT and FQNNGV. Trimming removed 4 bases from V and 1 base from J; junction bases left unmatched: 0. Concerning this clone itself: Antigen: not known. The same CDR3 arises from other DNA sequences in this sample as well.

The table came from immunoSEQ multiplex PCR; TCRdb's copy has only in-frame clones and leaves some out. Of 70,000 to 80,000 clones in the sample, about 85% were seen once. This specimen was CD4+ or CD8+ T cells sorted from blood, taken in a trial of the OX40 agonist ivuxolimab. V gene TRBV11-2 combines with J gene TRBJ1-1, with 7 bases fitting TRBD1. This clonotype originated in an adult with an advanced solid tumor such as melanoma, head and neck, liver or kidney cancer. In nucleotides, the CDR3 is TGTGCCAGCAGCTCAGGGGGGAACACTGAAGCTTTCTTT. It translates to CASSSGGNTEAFF.